This T cell receptor beta chain was found in a study of control samples from healthy donors and cancer patients. Only in-frame clones appear in the TCRdb table, and some are missing; sequencing was by immunoSEQ multiplex PCR. The sample carries about 94,000 clones, 90% recorded once. The TCR was taken from a woman aged 18-30 years in good health. Input material: blood.

CDR3 DNA sequence: TGTGCCAGCAGCTCTGATTATAGCAATCAGCCCCAGCATTTT. It yields the protein CASSSDYSNQPQHF. V gene TRBV7-8 combines with J gene TRBJ1-5; D remains unclear. CDR3 length equals 14 residues. CDR1 is SGHVS and CDR2 is FQNEAQ in the germline V gene. Trimming took 4 bases from V and 0 from J, leaving 7 bases between them.